These 23 T cell receptor beta chains came from one sample sequenced in a study of graft-versus-host responses after intestinal transplantation. These receptors have no known antigen. TCRdb keeps only in-frame clones here, not all; method: immunoSEQ multiplex PCR. The table has about 120,000 clones, approximately 92% seen once; the top ten hold around 0.12%. This specimen consisted of unstimulated CD4+ T cells sorted from spleen or lymph node cells, obtained before intestinal transplant. These receptor sequences come from a human donor who received an intestinal transplant.

The V call is TRBV5-1, the J call TRBJ2-3; 8 nucleotides match TRBD2. Trimming at V came to 3 bases and at J to 0 bases, leaving 6 bases not matched to a gene. This CDR3 contains 16 residues. Germline-derived CDR1 and CDR2 are SGHRS and YFSETQ. CDR3 in DNA: TGCGCCAGCAGCTGGGACTCTAGCGGGAGCACAGATACGCAGTATTTT. As protein: CASSWDSSGSTDTQYF.

V and J are TRBV7-8 and TRBJ2-2; TRBD2 matches 11 bases. J lost 2 bases, V lost 5 bases, and 4 bases had no gene match. Germline CDR1 is SGHVS and CDR2 is FQNEAQ. The CDR3 runs 16 residues. The CDR3 region has the DNA TGTGCCAGCAGCCGGGGGACTAGCGGTAACACCGGGGAGCTGTTTTTT. This sequence encodes CASSRGTSGNTGELFF.

V gene TRBV6-6 combines with J gene TRBJ2-5; 12 nucleotides line up with TRBD2. The CDR3 has 16 residues. Germline V lookup: CDR1 MNHNY, CDR2 SVGAGI (reference sequence). Trimming cost V 2 bases and J 5 bases; bases outside gene matches: 6. The CDR3 DNA follows: TGTGCCAGCAGTTACCACAAGACTAGCGGGAGTGAGACCCAGTACTTC. Protein: CASSYHKTSGSETQYF.

This clone was found once. This chain connects TRBV15 to TRBJ1-1; D ambiguous. Germline CDR1 is LNHNV and CDR2 is YYDKDF (reference sequence). The CDR3 totals 13 residues. Trimming cost V 1 base and J 1 base, with 4 bases left between them. The CDR3 region is CATSRAGNTEAFF. CDR3 DNA: TGTGCCACCAGCAGAGCGGGGAACACTGAAGCTTTCTTT.

The chain couples TRBV21-1 to TRBJ2-7; no DNA check was done on the table's D call, TRBD2. TRBV21-1 is flagged as a pseudogene. The CDR3 sequence is 16 residues long. This chain's CDR3 is CASSSPRPSGSYEQYF. The CDR3 DNA reads as TGTGCCAGCAGCTCCCCACGACCTAGCGGGAGCTACGAGCAGTACTTC.

The V gene is TRBV2, the J gene TRBJ2-7; no clear D gene. The V gene's germline CDR1 is SNHLY and CDR2 FYNNEI. Deletions cut 1 base from V and 5 bases from J, with 15 bases between. The CDR3 is made up of 15 amino acids. The CDR3: CASSEESTSGHEQYF. CDR3 nucleotides: TGTGCCAGCAGTGAAGAGTCAACCTCCGGGCACGAGCAGTACTTC.

V and J are TRBV28 and TRBJ2-7, with a weak D call TRBD1 (5 bases). V lost 4 bases and J lost 11, with 12 bases in between. In germline, CDR1 is MDHEN, CDR2 SYDVKM. The CDR3 is 11 amino acids. The CDR3 coding sequence is TGTGCCAGCAGTTCCCGGACATTTGAGTACTTC. Amino acids: CASSSRTFEYF.

Concerning this clone itself: The same CDR3 also results from other DNA sequences found in this sample. The CDR3 is CASSLVSGGNQPQHF. CDR3 nucleotides: TGCGCCAGCAGCTTGGTTTCAGGGGGGAATCAGCCCCAGCATTTT. The gene calls are TRBV5-1 and TRBJ1-5; 7 bases line up with TRBD1. From germline, CDR1 is SGHRS and CDR2 YFSETQ. The junction had 4 bases not matched to a gene; V was cut back by 0 bases and J by 4 bases. CDR3 length: 15 amino acids.

The CDR3 nucleotides read TGCGCCAGCAGCTTGGAGGTCACCGACACAGATACGCAGTATTTT. The encoded protein is CASSLEVTDTDTQYF. This rearrangement joins TRBV5-1 to TRBJ2-3; no clear D. Germline V gives CDR1 SGHRS, CDR2 YFSETQ. The CDR3 extends over 15 amino acids. V was cut by 0 bases and J by 2 bases, with 10 bases left in between.

The rearrangement links TRBV5-1 to TRBJ1-4; 8 bases match TRBD1. From germline, CDR1 is SGHRS and CDR2 YFSETQ. The V gene end was trimmed by 2 bases and the J gene end by 6 bases; junction bases not matched to a gene: 3. CDR3 length: 14 amino acids. The CDR3 region has the DNA TGCGCCAGCAGCTTACAGGGGGAGGATGAAAAACTGTTTTTT. Translation: CASSLQGEDEKLFF. The full variable domain, with the rest looked up from reference TRBV5-1 and TRBJ1-4, is KAGVTQTPRYLIKTRGQQVTLSCSPISGHRSVSWYQQTPGQGLQFLFEYFSETQRNKGNFPGRFSGRQFSNSRSEMNVSTLELGDSALYLCASSLQGEDEKLFFGSGTQLSVL.

This clone was observed a single time. Here the CDR3 DNA reads TGCGCCAGCAGCCCCAGGGGAGATCAGCCCCAGCATTTT. Translating it yields CASSPRGDQPQHF. The V gene is TRBV5-1, the J gene TRBJ1-5; the D gene is possibly TRBD1 (6 bases). The CDR3 extends over 13 amino acids. Trimming removed 4 bases at V and 5 bases at J, with 10 bases between. The germline V gene has CDR1 SGHRS and CDR2 YFSETQ.

The chain couples TRBV27 to TRBJ2-1, with D unresolved. Trimming left V 4 bases short and J 10 bases short, with 11 bases between. This CDR3 is built from 12 residues. Germline CDR1 MNHEY, CDR2 SMNVEV (reference sequence). The CDR3 is CASSSYRGEQFF. For the CDR3, the DNA is TGTGCCAGCAGTTCTTATCGTGGCGAGCAGTTCTTC.

The chain has TRBV2 and TRBJ2-2; D is possibly TRBD1 or TRBD2 (6 bases each). Germline V gives CDR1 SNHLY, CDR2 FYNNEI. The CDR3 runs 15 residues. Trimming took 6 bases from V and 4 from J, leaving 15 bases between them. In nucleotides, the CDR3 is TGTGCCAGCAGAAGGGGGGCGGTGAGCACCGGGGAGCTGTTTTTT. As protein: CASRRGAVSTGELFF.

The chain has TRBV7-9 and TRBJ2-1, with TRBD2 identical over 12 bases. The CDR3 has 16 residues. Trimming cost V 5 bases and J 8 bases; bases outside gene matches: 10. Germline V gene sequence: CDR1 SEHNR, CDR2 FQNEAQ (reference sequence). The CDR3, as DNA: TGTGCCAGCAGCGTACGATCTAGCGGGAGGGCCGATGAGCAGTTCTTC. As protein: CASSVRSSGRADEQFF.

The chain links TRBV9 to TRBJ2-1; 7 positions agree with TRBD2. This CDR3 comprises 17 residues. Trimming cost V 4 bases and J 5 bases; bases outside gene matches: 15. Germline assignment: CDR1 SGDLS and CDR2 YYNGEE. CDR3 sequence: CASSSRLADYLDNEQFF. CDR3 coding DNA: TGTGCCAGCAGCTCCCGTCTAGCGGATTATCTAGACAATGAGCAGTTCTTC.

This clone appeared once. This sequence joins TRBV19 and TRBJ2-6, with D maybe TRBD2 (6 bases). V gave up 7 bases and J gave up 0 bases, with 13 bases separating them. The CDR3 loop spans 16 amino acids. From germline, CDR1 is LNHDA and CDR2 SQIVND (reference sequence). In DNA, the CDR3 is TGTGCCAGTACCCTGACGGAGGGCTCTGGGGCCAACGTCCTGACTTTC. Amino acids: CASTLTEGSGANVLTF.

The gene calls are TRBV2 and TRBJ1-4; D possibly corresponds to TRBD1 (6 bases). The CDR3 is made up of 12 amino acids. The germline V gene encodes CDR1 SNHLY and CDR2 FYNNEI. Trimming stripped 5 bases from V and 6 bases from J, with 7 bases between. This chain's CDR3 is CASSRTDEKLFF. The CDR3 nucleotides read TGTGCCAGCAGTCGGACAGATGAAAAACTGTTTTTT.

CDR3 residues: CASSLGESASGNEQFF. CDR3 in DNA: TGTGCCAGCAGCTTAGGAGAGTCAGCGTCTGGAAATGAGCAGTTCTTC. This chain links TRBV7-9 with TRBJ2-1; D is ambiguous. CDR1 and CDR2 from the germline V gene are SEHNR and FQNEAQ (reference sequence). Trimming took off 1 base at V and 7 bases at J, with 17 bases between the two ends. The CDR3 has 16 amino acids.

V usage is TRBV30 and J usage is TRBJ2-2; maybe TRBD1 (5 bases). The germline V and J ends were trimmed by 7 bases and 1 base, with 10 bases remaining between them. Germline-derived CDR1 and CDR2 are GTSNPN and SVGIG (reference sequence). The CDR3 is 13 amino acids. The CDR3, as DNA: TGTGCCTTATCAGGGTTGAACACCGGGGAGCTGTTTTTT. Translation: CALSGLNTGELFF.

The gene calls are TRBV11-2 and TRBJ2-7; either TRBD1 or TRBD2 may fit D (5 bases each). V was clipped by 1 base and J by 5 bases, with 15 bases between them. The CDR3 totals 15 residues. Germline V CDR1 and CDR2: SGHAT, FQNNGV. CDR3 amino acids: CASSLGRGISDEQYF. DNA for the CDR3: TGTGCCAGCAGCTTAGGCCGGGGCATCTCGGACGAGCAGTACTTC.

This CDR3 reads CASSPRPSSSYNEQFF. The CDR3 bases are TGTGCCAGCAGCCCGCGACCCTCAAGCTCCTACAATGAGCAGTTCTTC. This chain joins TRBV7-9 and TRBJ2-1; no reliable D call. V was cut by 5 bases and J by 0 bases, with 14 bases left in between. Per the germline V gene, CDR1 is SEHNR and CDR2 is FQNEAQ (reference sequence). CDR3 size: 16 residues.

V usage is TRBV28 and J usage is TRBJ1-1, with TRBD1 as a possible D gene (5 bases). Germline lookup yields CDR1 MDHEN and CDR2 SYDVKM. The CDR3 is made up of 17 amino acids. The germline V and J ends were trimmed by 6 bases and 1 base, with 21 bases remaining between them. The CDR3 protein is CASSSTQGSWRNTEAFF. The CDR3 bases are TGTGCCAGCAGCTCTACCCAGGGCTCATGGCGGAACACTGAAGCTTTCTTT.

The chain has TRBV5-6 and TRBJ2-1; tentatively, D is TRBD2 (6 bases). V lost 4 bases, J lost 5 bases, and 25 bases lay in between. This CDR3 is built from 18 residues. Germline lookup yields CDR1 SGHDT and CDR2 YYEEEE. The CDR3 loop is CASSLLVPWGEWDNEQFF. CDR3 DNA sequence: TGTGCCAGCAGCCTCTTGGTCCCTTGGGGGGAATGGGACAATGAGCAGTTCTTC.